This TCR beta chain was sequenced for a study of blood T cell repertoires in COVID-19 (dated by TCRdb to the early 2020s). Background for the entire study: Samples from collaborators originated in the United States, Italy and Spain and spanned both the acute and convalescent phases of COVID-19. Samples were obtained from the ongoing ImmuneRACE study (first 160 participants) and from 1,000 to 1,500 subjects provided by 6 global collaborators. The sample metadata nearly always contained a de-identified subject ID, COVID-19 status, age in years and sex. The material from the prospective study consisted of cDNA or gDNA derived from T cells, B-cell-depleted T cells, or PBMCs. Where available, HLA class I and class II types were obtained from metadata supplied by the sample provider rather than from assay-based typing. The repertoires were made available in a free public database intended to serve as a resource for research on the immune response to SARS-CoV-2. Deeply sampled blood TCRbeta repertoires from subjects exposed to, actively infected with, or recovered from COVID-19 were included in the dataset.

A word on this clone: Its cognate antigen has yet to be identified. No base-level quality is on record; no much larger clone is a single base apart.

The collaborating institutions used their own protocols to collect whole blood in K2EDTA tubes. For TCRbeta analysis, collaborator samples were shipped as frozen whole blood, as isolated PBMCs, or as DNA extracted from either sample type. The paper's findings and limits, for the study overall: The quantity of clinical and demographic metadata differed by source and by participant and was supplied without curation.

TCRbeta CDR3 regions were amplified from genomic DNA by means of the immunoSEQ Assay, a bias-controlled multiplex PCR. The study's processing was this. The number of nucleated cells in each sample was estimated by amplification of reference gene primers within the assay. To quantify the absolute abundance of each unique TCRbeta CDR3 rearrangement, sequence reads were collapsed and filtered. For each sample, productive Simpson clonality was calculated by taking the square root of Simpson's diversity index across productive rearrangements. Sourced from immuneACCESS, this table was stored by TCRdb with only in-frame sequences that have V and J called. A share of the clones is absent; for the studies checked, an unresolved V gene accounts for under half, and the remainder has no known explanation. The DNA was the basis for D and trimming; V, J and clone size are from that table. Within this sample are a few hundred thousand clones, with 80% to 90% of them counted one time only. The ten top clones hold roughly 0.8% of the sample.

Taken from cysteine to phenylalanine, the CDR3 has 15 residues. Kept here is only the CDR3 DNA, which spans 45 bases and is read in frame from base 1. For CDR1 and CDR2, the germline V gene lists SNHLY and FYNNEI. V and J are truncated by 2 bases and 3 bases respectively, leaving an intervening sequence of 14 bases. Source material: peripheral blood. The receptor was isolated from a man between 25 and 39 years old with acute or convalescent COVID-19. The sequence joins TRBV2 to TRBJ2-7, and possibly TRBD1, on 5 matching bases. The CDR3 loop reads CASSEWVIGDYEQYF. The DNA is TGTGCCAGCAGTGAATGGGTGATAGGGGACTACGAGCAGTACTTC.